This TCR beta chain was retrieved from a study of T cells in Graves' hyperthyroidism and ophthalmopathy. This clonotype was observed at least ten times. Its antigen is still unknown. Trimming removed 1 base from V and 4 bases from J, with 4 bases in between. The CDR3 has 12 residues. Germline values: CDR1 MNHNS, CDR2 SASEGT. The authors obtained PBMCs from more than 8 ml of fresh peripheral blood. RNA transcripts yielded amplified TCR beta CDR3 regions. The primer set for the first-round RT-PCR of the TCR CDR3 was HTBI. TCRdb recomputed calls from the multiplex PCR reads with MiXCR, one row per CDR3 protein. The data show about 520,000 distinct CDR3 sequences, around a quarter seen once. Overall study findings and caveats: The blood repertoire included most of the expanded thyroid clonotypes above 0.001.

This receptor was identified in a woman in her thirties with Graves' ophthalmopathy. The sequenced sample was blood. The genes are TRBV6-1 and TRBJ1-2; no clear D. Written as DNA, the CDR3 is TGTGCCAGCAGTGAAGTGGGCTATGGCTACACCTTC. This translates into CASSEVGYGYTF.